This section outlines one T cell receptor beta chain sequence together with its context. The sample is drawn from a study of blood T cell repertoires in COVID-19. About the study: T cells, B-cell-depleted T cells, or PBMCs provided the cDNA or gDNA that served as material.

Original processing methods: Reference gene primer amplification gave nucleated cell count estimates. TCRdb keeps only in-frame clones here, not all; method: immunoSEQ multiplex PCR. The V and J calls and clone size come from that table; D and trimming were worked out from the DNA. Of roughly 300,000 clones listed, over 75% are singletons. Germline-derived CDR1 and CDR2 are MNHEY and SMNVEV (reference sequence). Trimming removed 6 bases from V and 0 bases from J; junction bases left unmatched: 1. The CDR3 sequence is 15 residues long. The sequenced sample consisted of peripheral blood. This sequence originates from a man aged 18 to 29 with active or convalescent COVID-19. The chain couples TRBV27 to TRBJ2-4, with 11 bases identical to TRBD2. The CDR3 DNA sequence: TGTGCCAGCAGCCTAGCGGGGGGAGCCAAAAACATTCAGTACTTC. This gives the protein CASSLAGGAKNIQYF.